Listed below are T cell receptor beta chains from one sample, sequenced in a study of blood T cell repertoires in COVID-19. Clones were read by immunoSEQ multiplex PCR, and TCRdb kept only the in-frame ones, dropping some. The repertoire consists of over 200,000 clones, with over 80% occurring once and the leading ten covering 6.8%. Source material: PBMCs or T cells enriched from blood (not recorded which). The source is a woman in her thirties or forties who had recovered from COVID-19. The CDR3 runs from the conserved cysteine through the conserved F or W.

>TRBV19|TRBJ1-1
CATSMRDWNTEAFF
>TRBV14|TRBJ2-5
CASSQVAETQYF
>TRBV7-9|TRBJ1-2
CASNPSEAEDYGYTF
>TRBV3-1/TRBV3-2|TRBJ1-2
CARTPQGGYTF
>TRBV5-6|TRBJ1-2
CASSPMIRSIANYGYTF
>TRBV4-2|TRBJ1-2
CASSLHGQGASSYTF
>TRBV28|TRBJ1-5
CASRSRGRQPQHF
>TRBV10-2|TRBJ2-3
CASSLIAYTDTQYF
>TRBV6-2/TRBV6-3|TRBJ1-5
CASSWDRPQSNQPQHF
>TRBV7-9|TRBJ1-4
CASSLYTDEKLFF
>TRBV15|TRBJ1-5
CATSRDPQVGSSNQPQHF
>TRBV6-2/TRBV6-3|TRBJ1-4
CASSYDRTNEKLFF
>TRBV9|TRBJ1-5
CASSLGISNQPQHF
>TRBV7-7|TRBJ2-7
CASSSDRSKLYF
>TRBV5-1|TRBJ2-5
CASSLRGETQYF
>TRBV7-9|TRBJ2-1
CASSLGWESNEQFF
>TRBV11-2|TRBJ2-3
CASSLEGDWARSGSRDTQYF
>TRBV24-1|TRBJ2-3
CATSAEYTDTQYF
>TRBV18|TRBJ1-3
CASSPPGLTGNTIYF
>TRBV5-1|TRBJ2-3
CASSLIPEPTDTQYF
>TRBV19|TRBJ2-3
CASSPFSGTNSDTQYF
>TRBV5-8|TRBJ2-3
CASSLTSGPTDTQYF
>TRBV5-1|TRBJ1-1
CASSLAGEYEAFF
>TRBV5-1|TRBJ1-4
CASRIQGTEKLFF
>TRBV10-3|TRBJ2-1
CAIRQEDEQFF
>TRBV19|TRBJ2-3
CASSGTGGRDTQYF
>TRBV29-1|TRBJ1-5
CSVSDSMNQPQHF
>TRBV30|TRBJ1-2
CAWSLLGQGTNYGYTF
>TRBV27|TRBJ2-1
CASSLNLGRVGQFF
>TRBV28|TRBJ1-4
CASSLERDLNEKLFF
>TRBV11-2|TRBJ2-2
CASSPSRANTGELFF
>TRBV5-1|TRBJ2-1
CATKSGTSSSYNEQFF
>TRBV27|TRBJ1-2
CASRRRQAYGYTF
>TRBV10-3|TRBJ2-7
CAISPQGGGIYEQYF
>TRBV5-1|TRBJ1-1
CANSLALANTEAFF
>TRBV13|TRBJ1-2
CASSFGAGDGYTF
>TRBV6-5|TRBJ1-1
CASSSRGGTEAFF
>TRBV7-8|TRBJ1-4
CASSVATGGATNEKLFF
>TRBV28|TRBJ1-5
CASNRGRERQPQHF
>TRBV9|TRBJ2-2
CASSVGVAGSGELFF
>TRBV7-2|TRBJ2-3
CASSLGTSGSGADTQYF
>TRBV7-9|TRBJ2-5
CASSPDRVETQYF
>TRBV7-2|TRBJ1-4
CASSPMEDLGEKLFF
>TRBV12-5|TRBJ2-1
CASGSGLAGGYEQFF
>TRBV7-2|TRBJ1-1
CASSFTRGTEAFF
>TRBV3-1/TRBV3-2|TRBJ1-4
CASSQERGEKLFF
>TRBV19|TRBJ1-2
CASSIYNRDYGYTF
>TRBV7-2|TRBJ2-2
CASSPSKSGELFF
>TRBV27|TRBJ2-7
CASRGQKSYEQYF
>TRBV7-2|TRBJ2-3
CASSLAGPTSGADTQYF
>TRBV6-1|TRBJ2-4
CASSEMAARNIQYF
>TRBV6-6|TRBJ2-3
CASRGVNTDTQYF
>TRBV3-1/TRBV3-2|TRBJ2-1
CASSLSEAAQFF
>TRBV21-1|TRBJ2-1
CAIDALAGVFSAQFF
>TRBV28|TRBJ2-7
CASSLGLSGRASEQYF
>TRBV19|TRBJ2-1
CASRGSGYNEQFF
>TRBV19|TRBJ1-2
CASSIRTGVGYGYTF